A single T cell receptor (beta chain) is shown here with its context. There are many counts of this clonotype. Its specific antigen is unknown. Base qualities are missing; no much larger clone stands one base away. The germline V gene supplies CDR1 SGHRS and CDR2 YFSETQ. From V the trimming removes 3 bases and from J it removes 3 bases, while the gene matches leave 8 bases of the junction unaccounted for. The CDR3 measures 15 amino acids from cysteine to phenylalanine. The entry retains the CDR3 DNA only, 45 bases that are in frame from base 1. Preparation of the library involved PCR. The sequencer listed for this sample is Illumina HiSeq 2500. TCR library preparation used molecular barcoding, with unique molecular identifiers applied to normalize quantification of the TCRbeta repertoire. The public reads were run again by TCRdb, first through fastp at Q25 and then through MiXCR, and only productive beta chains were kept. All rows with the same CDR3 protein become a single entry with the most common DNA and genes. The sample table records 55,000 to 70,000 distinct CDR3 sequences; 9.5% to 13% of these occur just once. The ten top clones hold around 14% of the sample.

The sample originates from a study of T-cell reconstitution after alpha-beta-depleted transplantation in children listed by TCRdb under 2016. Regarding the complete study: Using TCR repertoire profiling, the study followed T-cell immune reconstitution in a quantitative way in children after TCRalphabeta/CD19-depleted allogeneic hematopoietic cell transplantation.

The paper as a whole reports these results and caveats: In some patients, the high TCRbeta diversity seen at day 60 was put down to recipient T cells and intrathymic progenitors that had survived conditioning. Apparently early alphabetaT-cell count recovery about two months after transplant reportedly relied on only several hundred rapidly expanded clones derived from non-depleted graft cells. Over the following months the frequencies of hyperexpanded clones went down, and after one year T-cell counts and TCRbeta diversity were mostly credited to newly produced T cells.

The treatment or condition label for this specimen denotes: allogeneic hematopoietic cell transplantation with graft depleted of TCRalphabeta T cells and CD19 B cells. The children who served as transplant recipients had been given grafts of TCRalphabeta/CD19-depleted allogeneic hematopoietic cells. This receptor was obtained from a boy aged 5-17 years with acute myeloid leukemia, due to receive a stem cell transplant. The chain joins TRBV5-1 to TRBJ2-7; the junction holds 8 bases that match TRBD2. The source material was PBMCs, sampled before TCRalphabeta/CD19-depleted stem cell transplant. The sequenced DNA: TGCGCCAGCAGCTCCGAGCGGGAGTTACGCTACGAGCAGTACTTC. This is translated as CASSSERELRYEQYF.